Presented here are 13 T cell receptor beta chains from one specimen sequenced in a study of Tregs in tolerant kidney transplant recipients. Here immunoSEQ multiplex PCR was the method, and the copy in TCRdb shows in-frame clones only, minus some. Listed are over 25,000 clones; roughly 7.1% falls within the top ten. The sequencing used CD8+ T cells from blood, collected before the transplant. All receptors derive from a human donor who received a combined kidney and bone marrow transplant.

With respect to this clone: The CDR3 end lies 3 residues beyond the end of the read and is filled in from the germline J gene. The chain carries TRBV13 and TRBJ1-1, with 10 bases fitting TRBD1. Unmatched junction bases numbered 4, after V lost 5 bases and J lost 4 bases. This CDR3 has 14 amino acids. The germline V gene has CDR1 PRHDT and CDR2 FYEKMQ (reference sequence). CDR3 DNA, as far as it was read: TGTGCCAGCAGCCACGGACAGGGGGGCACTGAA. It translates to CASSHGQGGTE. The complete CDR3 reads CASSHGQGGTEAFF.

Details on this clone: The sequenced fragment ends 3 residues before the CDR3 boundary, so the rest is inferred from the germline J gene. The gene calls are TRBV11-2 and TRBJ2-5; 11 bases line up with TRBD2. V lost 2 bases and J lost 3; bases outside the gene matches: 2. The germline V gene encodes CDR1 SGHAT and CDR2 FQNNGV. The CDR3 has 15 residues. Incomplete CDR3 DNA: TGTGCCAGCAGCTTATTAGCGGGGGGGGAAGAGACC. Its translation is CASSLLAGGEET. The whole CDR3 is CASSLLAGGEETQYF. Using reference TRBV11-2 and TRBJ2-5 for the parts outside the CDR3, the full variable domain is EAGVAQSPRYKIIEKRQSVAFWCNPISGHATLYWYQQILGQGPKLLIQFQNNGVVDDSQLPKDRFSAERLKGVDSTLKIQPAKLEDSAVYLCASSLLAGGEETQYFGPGTRLLVL.

Concerning this clone: The read finishes 3 residues shy of the CDR3 end, and the germline J gene is used to complete it. The chain has TRBV19 and TRBJ1-5; D perhaps matches TRBD1 (6 bases). The CDR3 totals 15 residues. Trimming pared 5 bases from V and 3 bases from J, leaving 14 bases between. Germline V gene sequence: CDR1 LNHDA, CDR2 SQIVND (reference sequence). CDR3 bases read: TGTGCCAGTAGTTTTGGACAGTGGGACAATCAGCCC. Its translation: CASSFGQWDNQP. The full CDR3 protein reads CASSFGQWDNQPQHF. Using reference TRBV19 and TRBJ1-5 for the parts outside the CDR3, the full variable domain is DGGITQSPKYLFRKEGQNVTLSCEQNLNHDAMYWYRQDPGQGLRLIYYSQIVNDFQKGDIAEGYSVSREKKESFPLTVTSAQKNPTAFYLCASSFGQWDNQPQHFGDGTRLSIL.

With regard to this clone: The missing CDR3 end, 3 residues past where the read stops, is filled in from the germline J gene. The J gene is TRBJ1-3, the V gene TRBV4-1; tentative D call: TRBD1 (6 bases). Germline V gene data show CDR1 as MGHRA and CDR2 as YSYEKL. Deletions cut 4 bases from V and 0 bases from J, with 19 bases between. The CDR3 runs to 18 residues. The DNA read from the CDR3 is TGCGCCAGCAGCCCAGAACAGGGAACAGACCCCTCTGGAAACACC. This gives the protein CASSPEQGTDPSGNT. The full CDR3 is CASSPEQGTDPSGNTIYF.

With regard to this clone: The junction and the germline gene differ at one end; a read error may be behind it. The sequenced fragment ends 3 residues before the CDR3 boundary, so the rest is inferred from the germline J gene. The genes are TRBV7-9 and TRBJ1-5; D is possibly TRBD1 (5 bases). CDR3 length: 13 residues. Germline V CDR1 and CDR2: SEHNR, FQNEAQ (reference sequence). The DNA read from the CDR3 is TGTTCCAGCAGCCCGGGGGGGGGTCAGCCC. Encoded protein: CSSSPGGGQP. The CDR3 as a whole reads CSSSPGGGQPQHF.

The CDR3 is CSVEGGSQILTEAFF. CDR3 DNA (partial): TGCAGCGTCGAGGGGGGGAGTCAGATTTTAACTGAA. The J gene is TRBJ1-1, the V gene TRBV29-1; D is possibly TRBD1 (6 bases). Read sequence stops 3 residues before the CDR3 end, and the germline J gene provides the missing end. The CDR3 has 15 residues. CDR1 SQVTM and CDR2 ANQGSEA come from the germline V gene. V was clipped by 6 bases and J by 5 bases, with 22 bases between them.

Turning to this clone: The read halts 3 residues ahead of the CDR3 end, with the missing end drawn from the germline J gene. This specimen includes other DNA sequences encoding the same CDR3. The chain uses TRBV7-6 and TRBJ2-1; maybe TRBD1 (5 bases). Between the trimmed V and J ends, which lost 1 base and 7 bases, there was a span of 11 bases. The length of the CDR3 is 14 residues. Germline V gene sequence: CDR1 SGHVS, CDR2 FNYEAQ. The part of the CDR3 DNA that was read is TGTGCCAGCAGCTTAGTAGCAGGGCCTAATGAG. Its translation: CASSLVAGPNE. The entire CDR3 reads CASSLVAGPNEQFF.

Note on this clone: Read data end 3 residues before the CDR3 end; the end is taken from the germline J gene. The chain joins TRBV7-2 to TRBJ2-7, with unresolved D. Germline assignment: CDR1 SGHTA and CDR2 FQGNSA. The CDR3 loop spans 14 amino acids. V was shortened by 4 bases and J by 2 bases, with 12 bases between the two germline ends. CDR3 amino acids: CASSSDFNPYEQYF. CDR3 bases read: TGTGCCAGCAGCTCCGACTTTAACCCCTACGAG.

The covered CDR3 bases are TGTGCCAGCCACCCACGGGGGACTGAA. Its protein product is CASHPRGTE. The entire CDR3 sequence reads CASHPRGTEAFF. The rearrangement links TRBV19 to TRBJ1-1, with D possibly matching TRBD1 (5 bases). The read halts 3 residues ahead of the CDR3 end, with the missing end drawn from the germline J gene. V dropped 9 bases and J dropped 5 bases, with 13 bases sitting between them. This CDR3 is 12 amino acids long. Germline values: CDR1 LNHDA, CDR2 SQIVND (reference sequence).

Notes on this clone: Sequencing ends 3 residues short of the CDR3 end; the germline J gene provides the rest. The rearrangement links TRBV19 to TRBJ1-5, with D tentatively TRBD1 (5 bases). With 7 bases removed from V and 5 bases from J, the gap between germline ends came to 9 bases. Germline lookup yields CDR1 LNHDA and CDR2 SQIVND (reference sequence). The CDR3 is made up of 12 amino acids. CDR3 loop: CASTRGDQPQHF. The sequenced CDR3 bases are TGTGCCAGTACGAGGGGCGATCAGCCC.

Notes on this clone: The missing CDR3 end, 3 residues past where the read stops, is filled in from the germline J gene. V gene TRBV6-2 or TRBV6-3 combines with J gene TRBJ1-2; a weak D match, TRBD1 (5 bases). In germline, CDR1 is MNHEY, CDR2 SVGEGT. The CDR3 totals 16 residues. V dropped 9 bases and J dropped 0 bases, with 20 bases sitting between them. The CDR3 reads CASLPRQPLANYGYTF. CDR3 DNA, as far as it was read: TGTGCCAGTTTACCCCGACAGCCCCTAGCTAACTATGGC.

Remarks on this clone: The read gets to within 3 residues of the CDR3 end, and the germline J gene fills in the rest. The chain recombines TRBV2 with TRBJ1-1; TRBD1 might be the D (5 bases). Germline V gene lookup returns CDR1 SNHLY and CDR2 FYNNEI. V shed 7 bases and J shed 3 bases, with 12 bases lying between them. The CDR3 length is 13 residues. The CDR3 spells CASTRAVDTEAFF. CDR3 DNA (partial): TGTGCCAGCACCAGGGCAGTTGACACTGAA. Complete variable domain (other parts from reference TRBV2 and TRBJ1-1): EPEVTQTPSHQVTQMGQEVILRCVPISNHLYFYWYRQILGQKVEFLVSFYNNEISEKSEIFDDQFSVERPDGSNFTLKIRSTKLEDSAMYFCASTRAVDTEAFFGQGTRLTVV.

To note about this clone: The CDR3 end falls 3 residues outside the read, so it is completed with the germline J gene. The chain links TRBV7-2 to TRBJ2-7, with 9 nucleotides matching TRBD2. This CDR3 has 15 amino acids. The J segment lost 2 bases and the V segment lost 1 base, leaving 3 bases of the junction unmatched. Per the germline V gene, CDR1 is SGHTA and CDR2 is FQGNSA. The CDR3 is CASSLVPSGTYEQYF. The part of the CDR3 DNA that was read is TGTGCCAGCAGCTTAGTTCCTAGCGGGACCTACGAG.